A selection of T cell receptor beta chains follows, all from one sample in a study of technical replicates of blood from several donors. TCRdb's table, derived via immunoSEQ multiplex PCR, lists solely in-frame clones and lacks some. The sample has about 84,000 clones; approximately 97% are singletons. Input material: T cells isolated from PBMCs. The receptors here all came from a human donor in good health. The CDR3 runs from the conserved cysteine through the conserved F or W. The D gene is left open where the match is weak. Clone size is given for some rows only: seen once, a few or many times, or a class if the clone is expanded.

clone size: NA
D gene: NA
V gene: TRBV5-1
J gene: TRBJ1-2
CDR3 protein: CASSLAGRYGYTF
CDR3 DNA: TGCGCCAGCAGCTTGGCAGGGCGGTATGGCTACACCTTC

clone size: NA
D gene: TRBD1
V gene: TRBV18
J gene: TRBJ1-6
CDR3 protein: CASSPGRGESPLHF
CDR3 DNA: TGTGCCAGCTCACCTGGCAGGGGGGAATCACCCCTCCACTTT

clone size: NA
D gene: NA
V gene: TRBV2
J gene: TRBJ1-1
CDR3 protein: CASSGGDTEAFF
CDR3 DNA: TGTGCCAGCAGCGGGGGAGACACTGAAGCTTTCTTT

clone size: NA
D gene: TRBD2
V gene: TRBV7-8
J gene: TRBJ2-1
CDR3 protein: CASSLVLAGVNNEQFF
CDR3 DNA: TGTGCCAGCAGCTTAGTCCTAGCGGGAGTCAACAATGAGCAGTTCTTC

clone size: once
D gene: NA
V gene: TRBV6-5
J gene: TRBJ1-5
CDR3 protein: CASSRGQSNQPQHF
CDR3 DNA: TGTGCCAGCAGTAGAGGACAGAGTAATCAGCCCCAGCATTTT

clone size: NA
D gene: NA
V gene: TRBV28
J gene: TRBJ1-4
CDR3 protein: CASSQQTGKGSTNEKLFF
CDR3 DNA: TGTGCCAGCAGCCAGCAAACAGGGAAAGGGTCAACTAATGAAAAACTGTTTTTT

clone size: NA
D gene: TRBD2
V gene: TRBV11-2
J gene: TRBJ2-1
CDR3 protein: CASSSRLAALYYNEQFF
CDR3 DNA: TGTGCCAGCAGCTCCAGACTAGCGGCCCTTTATTACAATGAGCAGTTCTTC

clone size: NA
D gene: NA
V gene: TRBV6-4
J gene: TRBJ2-1
CDR3 protein: CASSDGQPNEQFF
CDR3 DNA: TGTGCCAGCAGTGATGGACAGCCAAATGAGCAGTTCTTC

clone size: NA
D gene: TRBD2
V gene: TRBV7-6
J gene: TRBJ2-3
CDR3 protein: CASSQTSVTDTQYF
CDR3 DNA: TGTGCCAGCAGCCAAACTAGCGTCACAGATACGCAGTATTTT

clone size: NA
D gene: NA
V gene: TRBV27
J gene: TRBJ2-1
CDR3 protein: CASSIGVGEQFF
CDR3 DNA: TGTGCCAGCAGTATAGGGGTAGGTGAGCAGTTCTTC

clone size: NA
D gene: TRBD2
V gene: TRBV11-2
J gene: TRBJ2-5
CDR3 protein: CASSLVAGVRIETQYF
CDR3 DNA: TGTGCCAGCAGCTTAGTAGCGGGAGTCCGCATAGAGACCCAGTACTTC

clone size: NA
D gene: NA
V gene: TRBV7-6
J gene: TRBJ2-5
CDR3 protein: CASRQDPGLQETQYF
CDR3 DNA: TGTGCCAGCAGGCAAGACCCGGGACTCCAAGAGACCCAGTACTTC

clone size: NA
D gene: NA
V gene: TRBV5-1
J gene: TRBJ2-5
CDR3 protein: CASPLCGRNQETQYF
CDR3 DNA: TGCGCCAGCCCTTTATGTGGGAGGAACCAAGAGACCCAGTACTTC

clone size: NA
D gene: TRBD1
V gene: TRBV30
J gene: TRBJ1-2
CDR3 protein: CAWRKGQGGGYTF
CDR3 DNA: TGTGCCTGGAGGAAGGGACAGGGAGGGGGCTACACCTTC

clone size: NA
D gene: TRBD1
V gene: TRBV5-1
J gene: TRBJ1-4
CDR3 protein: CASSLEQGLELFF
CDR3 DNA: TGCGCCAGCAGCCTAGAACAGGGGCTGGAACTGTTTTTT

clone size: once
D gene: TRBD2
V gene: TRBV19
J gene: TRBJ2-5
CDR3 protein: CASSPLAGGRETQYF
CDR3 DNA: TGTGCCAGTAGTCCCTTAGCGGGTGGGCGGGAGACCCAGTACTTC

clone size: NA
D gene: TRBD1
V gene: TRBV28
J gene: TRBJ1-2
CDR3 protein: CASSLLGTDYGYTF
CDR3 DNA: TGTGCCAGCAGTTTATTAGGGACAGACTATGGCTACACCTTC

clone size: NA
D gene: NA
V gene: TRBV30
J gene: TRBJ1-1
CDR3 protein: CATNRVGTEAFF
CDR3 DNA: TGTGCCACTAACAGGGTCGGGACTGAAGCTTTCTTT

clone size: NA
D gene: NA
V gene: TRBV18
J gene: TRBJ1-6
CDR3 protein: CASSYGREGWDSPLHF
CDR3 DNA: TGTGCCAGCTCATACGGTAGGGAGGGGTGGGATTCACCCCTCCACTTT

clone size: NA
D gene: NA
V gene: TRBV6-5
J gene: TRBJ1-2
CDR3 protein: CASRNLQGYGYTF
CDR3 DNA: TGTGCCAGCAGGAACCTTCAGGGGTATGGCTACACCTTC

clone size: NA
D gene: TRBD2
V gene: TRBV4-1
J gene: TRBJ2-5
CDR3 protein: CASSQGLAGGPGETQYF
CDR3 DNA: TGCGCCAGCAGCCAAGGACTCGCGGGAGGGCCTGGGGAGACCCAGTACTTC

clone size: NA
D gene: TRBD2
V gene: TRBV6-1
J gene: TRBJ2-2
CDR3 protein: CASSFSGGELFF
CDR3 DNA: TGTGCCAGCAGTTTTAGCGGGGGGGAGCTGTTTTTT

clone size: NA
D gene: NA
V gene: TRBV2
J gene: TRBJ1-6
CDR3 protein: CASSETDNSPLHF
CDR3 DNA: TGTGCCAGCAGTGAGACAGATAATTCACCCCTCCACTTT

clone size: NA
D gene: NA
V gene: TRBV4-1
J gene: TRBJ2-1
CDR3 protein: CASSPTGAVNEQFF
CDR3 DNA: TGCGCCAGCAGCCCCACCGGTGCTGTGAATGAGCAGTTCTTC

clone size: NA
D gene: TRBD1
V gene: TRBV10-3
J gene: TRBJ1-1
CDR3 protein: CAVDPRGLNTEAFF
CDR3 DNA: TGTGCCGTCGACCCCAGGGGGCTGAACACTGAAGCTTTCTTT

clone size: NA
D gene: TRBD2
V gene: TRBV6-5
J gene: TRBJ2-1
CDR3 protein: CASSYSSGGGYNEQFF
CDR3 DNA: TGTGCCAGCAGTTACTCGAGCGGGGGGGGATACAATGAGCAGTTCTTC

clone size: once
D gene: TRBD2
V gene: TRBV7-6
J gene: TRBJ2-5
CDR3 protein: CASSSIITSGGPQETQYF
CDR3 DNA: TGTGCCAGCAGTTCGATTATAACCAGCGGGGGGCCCCAAGAGACCCAGTACTTC

clone size: NA
D gene: NA
V gene: TRBV27
J gene: TRBJ2-7
CDR3 protein: CASSLSGPYEQYF
CDR3 DNA: TGTGCCAGCAGTCTAAGCGGCCCCTACGAGCAGTACTTC

clone size: NA
D gene: TRBD1
V gene: TRBV5-8
J gene: TRBJ1-1
CDR3 protein: CASSPRQGLNTEAFF
CDR3 DNA: TGTGCCAGCAGCCCGAGACAGGGGTTGAACACTGAAGCTTTCTTT

clone size: NA
D gene: TRBD1
V gene: TRBV28
J gene: TRBJ1-1
CDR3 protein: CASSVGGFDRAGEAFF
CDR3 DNA: TGTGCCAGCAGTGTGGGGGGCTTCGACAGGGCGGGAGAAGCTTTCTTT

clone size: NA
D gene: NA
V gene: TRBV13
J gene: TRBJ1-2
CDR3 protein: CASSLAPGLSVYGYTF
CDR3 DNA: TGTGCCAGCAGCTTAGCCCCGGGACTGAGCGTCTATGGCTACACCTTC

clone size: NA
D gene: NA
V gene: TRBV4-1
J gene: TRBJ1-2
CDR3 protein: CASSQGPGHPYGYTF
CDR3 DNA: TGCGCCAGCAGCCAAGGGCCGGGACATCCCTATGGCTACACCTTC

clone size: NA
D gene: TRBD1
V gene: TRBV11-3
J gene: TRBJ2-1
CDR3 protein: CASSLRTGPYNEQFF
CDR3 DNA: TGTGCCAGCAGCTTGAGGACAGGTCCCTACAATGAGCAGTTCTTC

clone size: NA
D gene: NA
V gene: TRBV7-9
J gene: TRBJ1-1
CDR3 protein: CASSPYLNTGYTEAFF
CDR3 DNA: TGTGCCAGCAGCCCTTATTTAAACACAGGGTACACTGAAGCTTTCTTT

clone size: NA
D gene: TRBD1
V gene: TRBV9
J gene: TRBJ2-7
CDR3 protein: CASSFGQGSYEQYF
CDR3 DNA: TGTGCCAGCAGCTTCGGACAGGGGAGTTACGAGCAGTACTTC

clone size: NA
D gene: NA
V gene: TRBV7-9
J gene: TRBJ2-2
CDR3 protein: CASSPPGLPGELFF
CDR3 DNA: TGTGCCAGCAGCCCTCCGGGACTCCCCGGGGAGCTGTTTTTT

clone size: NA
D gene: TRBD1
V gene: TRBV27
J gene: TRBJ1-4
CDR3 protein: CASSIQGAQNEKLFF
CDR3 DNA: TGTGCCAGCAGTATACAGGGGGCACAGAATGAAAAACTGTTTTTT